This T cell receptor (beta chain) was documented in a study of brain T cells in children with intractable seizures (dated by TCRdb to about 2021). Looking at the study overall: Resected brain tissue from about 53 pediatric epilepsy surgery cases was initially screened for immune gene transcripts with a NanoString immunology panel. Among the approximately twelve selected surgery cases, pre-surgery blood was additionally sequenced for eight, leaving four cases with brain tissue only. Paper-wide results and their limitations: Viral specificity was inferred only from CDR3 sequence similarity, and patients' HCMV serostatus was unknown. Because sequencing depth was different between pre-surgery and post-surgery blood, clones absent from the pre-surgery sample may reflect undersampling.

At the junction V is shortened by 5 bases and J by 0 bases, with 11 bases in between. Including cysteine and phenylalanine, the CDR3 has 15 amino acids. The read is trimmed to its CDR3 DNA, 45 bases read in frame from base 1. The germline V gene encodes CDR1 SGHNT and CDR2 YENEEA. This sample's time point label indicates: resected brain tissue, or blood drawn just prior to surgery. The surgery cases that showed the highest brain T cell transcript signatures were chosen for TCR beta chain sequencing of brain tissue, and of blood when it was available. Prior to surgery, the patients had been treated with at least one anti-epileptic drug. TCR-sequenced patients were children with drug-resistant epilepsy due to tuberous sclerosis complex, focal cortical dysplasia, Rasmussen encephalitis or hemimegalencephaly. Blood samples were drawn just before the epilepsy surgery. The Monarch genomic DNA purification kit was used to extract bulk genomic DNA from unsorted brain tissue and from whole blood.

About this clone: The antigen it binds to is not known. Base qualities were left out, and no much larger clone turns up one base away.

The immunoSEQ assay was used to generate TCR beta chain sequences from genomic DNA. The authors processed their data as follows. CDR3 sequences not starting with the conserved framework cysteine at position 104 were manually removed. To get clonality, the normalized Shannon's Diversity Index was subtracted from one, giving values from 0 (maximal diversity) to 1 (oligoclonal). Differences in the frequency of the same CDR3 between samples, such as brain versus blood, were assessed with chi-squared comparison-of-proportions tests. Public clonotypes were identified by searching immuneACCESS, and similarity to known antiviral clonotypes was assessed with the VDJdb browser. TCRdb mirrors the immuneACCESS table, restricted to in-frame sequences. Some clones are absent from its copies; in checked studies, under half trace to an unresolved V gene, and the reason for the others is unknown. V and J calls and clone size are given by that table; D and trimming were obtained from the DNA. The sample yields about 80,000 clones; around 91% were counted once. Less than 30% of the sample is taken by the ten largest.

This sample comprised peripheral blood, obtained at surgery. Recombination connected TRBV11-3 to TRBJ2-4; a weak D assignment points to TRBD2 (6 bases agree). This TCR was recovered from a girl under 10 years old with Rasmussen encephalitis and intractable seizures. The DNA reads TGTGCCAGCAGCGGGACGGGGGTAGCCAAAAACATTCAGTACTTC. The encoded protein is CASSGTGVAKNIQYF. Extended through the reference TRBV11-3 and TRBJ2-4 proteins, this CDR3 yields the full variable domain: EAGVVQSPRYKIIEKKQPVAFWCNPISGHNTLYWYLQNLGQGPELLIRYENEEAVDDSQLPKDRFSAERLKGVDSTLKIQPAELGDSAVYLCASSGTGVAKNIQYFGAGTRLSVL.